What follows are 5 T cell receptor beta chains derived from one specimen sequenced in a study of T cell responses to AZD1222 COVID-19 vaccine. Data came from immunoSEQ multiplex PCR; TCRdb stores just in-frame clones and leaves some out. This sample has more than 100,000 clones, with 85% to 95% found just once. The sequences come from peripheral blood, collected 28 days after the second AZD1222 dose. The receptors stem from an adult who received the AZD1222 COVID-19 vaccine.

The chain has TRBV4-2 and TRBJ2-3; 8 bases match TRBD1. V lost 0 bases, J lost 5 bases, and 10 bases stayed unmatched. There are 17 residues in the CDR3. Germline values: CDR1 LGHNA, CDR2 YNFKEQ. CDR3 sequence: CASSQDPGQGFGDTQYF. CDR3 coding DNA: TGTGCCAGCAGCCAAGACCCTGGACAGGGCTTTGGAGATACGCAGTATTTT.

This clone appeared a few times. This chain connects TRBV30 to TRBJ2-1; 7 nucleotides line up with TRBD2. The length of the CDR3 is 14 residues. CDR1 and CDR2 from the germline V gene are GTSNPN and SVGIG (reference sequence). V gave up 3 bases and J gave up 9 bases; unmatched junction bases: 11. The CDR3 region has the DNA TGTGCCTGGAGATTAAAAGCGGGATTGGGTGAGCAGTTCTTC. Translation gives CAWRLKAGLGEQFF.

The J gene is TRBJ2-7, the V gene TRBV7-8; D is unclear. There are 13 residues in the CDR3. Trimming stripped 5 bases from V and 3 bases from J, with 11 bases between. Germline V gives CDR1 SGHVS, CDR2 FQNEAQ. This CDR3 reads CASSGYVNYEQYF. The CDR3 DNA reads as TGTGCCAGCAGCGGTTATGTCAACTACGAGCAGTACTTC. Full variable domain (outside the CDR3, taken from reference TRBV7-8 and TRBJ2-7): GAGVSQSPRYKVAKRGQDVALRCDPISGHVSLFWYQQALGQGPEFLTYFQNEAQLDKSGLPSDRFFAERPEGSVSTLKIQRTQQEDSAVYLCASSGYVNYEQYFGPGTRLTVT.

V and J are TRBV7-8 and TRBJ2-7, with D unresolved. This CDR3 has 15 amino acids. The germline V and J ends were trimmed by 4 bases and 4 bases, with 17 bases remaining between them. Germline V gene sequence: CDR1 SGHVS, CDR2 FQNEAQ. The CDR3 DNA sequence: TGTGCCAGCAGCTCTGCCGGATCCGAGATATACGAGCAGTACTTC. Its protein is CASSSAGSEIYEQYF.

V gene TRBV5-4 combines with J gene TRBJ2-7; D might be TRBD1 (6 bases). The CDR3 has 13 amino acids. Trimming left V 4 bases short and J 5 bases short, with 13 bases between. The germline CDR1 and CDR2 sequences are SGHNT and YYREEE (reference sequence). This CDR3 is CASSRQVGHEQYF. The CDR3 region has the DNA TGTGCCAGCAGCCGACAGGTAGGCCACGAGCAGTACTTC.